The T cell receptor (beta chain) described here comes from a study of blood T cell repertoires in COVID-19. Study-level information: Nucleic acid was either cDNA or gDNA, and it came from T cells, B-cell-depleted T cells, or PBMCs.

As handled by the study authors: Reference gene primer amplification gave nucleated cell count estimates. Sequencing used immunoSEQ multiplex PCR; TCRdb keeps in-frame clones, though not all of them. That table gives V, J and clone size, and the DNA gave D and trimming. Of hundreds of thousands of clones listed, 85% to 90% are singletons. Germline-derived CDR1 and CDR2 are SGHNT and YENEEA. This CDR3 is built from 16 residues. The V segment lost 5 bases and the J segment 5 bases; nucleotides outside the gene matches: 9. Seattle cases were enrolled at active infection and followed longitudinally. Specimen: peripheral blood. The chain has TRBV11-3 and TRBJ2-1; 10 bases align to TRBD2. The source is a man between 18 and 35 years old with COVID-19, enrolled during active disease. The CDR3 sequence is CASSPRTSGINNEQFF. In DNA form, the CDR3 reads TGTGCCAGCAGCCCAAGGACTAGCGGAATTAACAATGAGCAGTTCTTC.